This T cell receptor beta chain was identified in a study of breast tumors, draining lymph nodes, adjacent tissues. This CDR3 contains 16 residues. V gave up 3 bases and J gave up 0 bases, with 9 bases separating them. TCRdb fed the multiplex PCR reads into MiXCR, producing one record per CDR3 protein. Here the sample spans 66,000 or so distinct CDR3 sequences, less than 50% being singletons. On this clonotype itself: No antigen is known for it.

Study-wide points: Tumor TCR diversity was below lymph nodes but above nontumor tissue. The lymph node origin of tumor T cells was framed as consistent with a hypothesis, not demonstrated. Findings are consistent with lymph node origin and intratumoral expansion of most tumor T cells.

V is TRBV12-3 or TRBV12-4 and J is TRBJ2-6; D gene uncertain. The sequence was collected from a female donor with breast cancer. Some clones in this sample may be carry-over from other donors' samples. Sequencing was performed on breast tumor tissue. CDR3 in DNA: TGTGCCAGCAGTTTCGGACGGATCTCTGGGGCCAACGTCCTGACTTTC. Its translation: CASSFGRISGANVLTF.